Following are 16 T cell receptor beta chains from one sample sequenced in a study of blood T cell repertoires in COVID-19. The protocol was immunoSEQ multiplex PCR, while the TCRdb copy is restricted to in-frame clones and leaves out a portion. The table shows about 360,000 clones, with about 87% occurring only once. Sequencing was performed on PBMCs or T cells enriched from blood (not recorded which). Receptor source: a man aged 40-49 years in a cohort exposed to, infected with or recovered from COVID-19 (not recorded which).

The V call is TRBV2, the J call TRBJ2-2; D perhaps matches TRBD1 (5 bases). CDR1 is SNHLY, CDR2 FYNNEI, per germline. V lost 6 bases and J 5 bases, leaving 16 bases between the germline ends. This CDR3 contains 15 residues. In DNA, the CDR3 is TGTGCCAGCAGGGGCCAAACAGGCGTAACCGGGGAGCTGTTTTTT. Translating gives CASRGQTGVTGELFF.

This chain joins TRBV11-2 and TRBJ2-7; no reliable D call. Germline loops: CDR1 SGHAT, CDR2 FQNNGV. This CDR3 contains 16 residues. V dropped 6 bases and J dropped 1 base, with 19 bases sitting between them. The CDR3 bases are TGTGCCAGCAGAACCATCAAAGGAGTGCGGTCCTACGAGCAGTACTTC. It specifies CASRTIKGVRSYEQYF.

The V and J genes are TRBV7-2 and TRBJ1-6, with D perhaps TRBD1 (5 bases). CDR1 SGHTA and CDR2 FQGNSA come from the germline V gene. Trimming removed 1 base from V and 0 bases from J, with 16 bases in between. This CDR3 region has 19 residues. The CDR3 DNA is TGTGCCAGCAGCTTAGTAGGGTGGGGGGGGTTCTCCTATAATTCACCCCTCCACTTT. This codes for CASSLVGWGGFSYNSPLHF.

The chain carries TRBV28 and TRBJ1-5; 7 bases line up with TRBD1. The CDR3 is made up of 14 amino acids. CDR1 is MDHEN, CDR2 SYDVKM, per germline. The trim removed 5 bases at V and 4 bases at J, leaving 5 bases unmatched. CDR3 bases: TGTGCCAGCAGTGTAGGGACAGCTAATCAGCCCCAGCATTTT. This translates into CASSVGTANQPQHF. The full variable domain, with the rest looked up from reference TRBV28 and TRBJ1-5, is DVKVTQSSRYLVKRTGEKVFLECVQDMDHENMFWYRQDPGLGLRLIYFSYDVKMKEKGDIPEGYSVSREKKERFSLILESASTNQTSMYLCASSVGTANQPQHFGDGTRLSIL.

The rearrangement links TRBV25-1 to TRBJ2-1, with 9 bases matching TRBD2. In germline, CDR1 is MGHDK, CDR2 SYGVNS. The V gene end was trimmed by 4 bases and the J gene end by 7 bases; junction bases not matched to a gene: 8. The length of the CDR3 is 15 residues. Here the CDR3 DNA reads TGTGCCAGCAGTGGACGGACTAGCGCTCCGAATGAGCAGTTCTTC. It specifies CASSGRTSAPNEQFF.

J is TRBJ1-1 and V is TRBV28; D not resolved. From germline, CDR1 is MDHEN and CDR2 SYDVKM. Trimming took 6 bases from V and 7 from J, leaving 12 bases between them. The CDR3 consists of 12 residues. This CDR3 reads CASSRTHREAFF. The CDR3 DNA is TGTGCCAGCAGCCGAACACACCGTGAAGCTTTCTTT.

The sample holds one count of this clone. CDR3 sequence reads: CAGGLAGGNEQFF. The CDR3, as DNA: TGTGCCGGGGGACTAGCGGGAGGTAATGAGCAGTTCTTC. The chain combines TRBV6-5 with TRBJ2-1; 15 bases map to TRBD2. The germline gives CDR1 MNHEY, CDR2 SVGAGI. The length of the CDR3 is 13 residues. V lost 11 bases, J lost 7 bases, and 3 bases stayed unmatched.

The rearrangement links TRBV5-1 to TRBJ2-7; 11 bases line up with TRBD2. CDR3 length: 18 residues. Trimming cost V 0 bases and J 7 bases; bases outside gene matches: 15. Germline V gene data show CDR1 as SGHRS and CDR2 as YFSETQ. CDR3 nucleotide sequence: TGCGCCAGCAGCTTGGGGTTAGCGGGAGGGCCTGCTTTTGGGGAGCAGTACTTC. It translates to CASSLGLAGGPAFGEQYF.

The chain has TRBV2 and TRBJ1-4, with unresolved D. In germline, CDR1 is SNHLY, CDR2 FYNNEI. This CDR3 is 13 amino acids long. The V end lost 8 bases, the J end lost 8 bases, and 15 bases lay between the germline ends. Here the CDR3 reads CASSFMGGEKLFF. In DNA form, the CDR3 reads TGTGCCAGCTCCTTCATGGGAGGCGAAAAACTGTTTTTT.

The chain couples TRBV2 to TRBJ1-1; 7 bases align to TRBD1. V was clipped by 7 bases and J by 10 bases; unmatched bases: 12. The germline gives CDR1 SNHLY, CDR2 FYNNEI. CDR3 length: 13 residues. The chain's CDR3 is CASTDRERELAFF. The DNA of the CDR3 is TGTGCCAGCACAGACAGGGAAAGGGAGCTAGCTTTCTTT.

The chain employs TRBV27 and TRBJ2-7; 8 nucleotides match TRBD2. With V trimmed by 3 bases and J by 4 bases, 8 bases remained unmatched. The germline V gene has CDR1 MNHEY and CDR2 SMNVEV (reference sequence). The CDR3 runs to 15 residues. For the CDR3, the DNA is TGTGCCAGCAGTTTGGAAGCGGGAGTTGCGTACGAGCAGTACTTC. It specifies CASSLEAGVAYEQYF.

The genes are TRBV7-9 and TRBJ2-7, with unresolved D. The CDR3 loop spans 11 amino acids. CDR1 is SEHNR, CDR2 FQNEAQ, per germline (reference sequence). V shed 3 bases and J shed 3 bases, with 3 bases lying between them. CDR3 bases: TGTGCCAGCAGCTTGTACTACGAGCAGTACTTC. Its protein product is CASSLYYEQYF. Looking up the rest from reference TRBV7-9 and TRBJ2-7 gives the full variable domain: DTGVSQNPRHKITKRGQNVTFRCDPISEHNRLYWYRQTLGQGPEFLTYFQNEAQLEKSRLLSDRFSAERPKGSFSTLEIQRTEQGDSAMYLCASSLYYEQYFGPGTRLTVT.

The rearrangement uses TRBV27 and TRBJ1-5, with 7 bases aligning to TRBD1. The junction had 6 bases not matched to a gene; V was cut back by 6 bases and J by 4 bases. Germline values: CDR1 MNHEY, CDR2 SMNVEV (reference sequence). This CDR3 has 14 residues. In DNA, the CDR3 is TGTGCCAGCAGCCCTGGGACAGAAAATCAGCCCCAGCATTTT. It encodes CASSPGTENQPQHF.

The V call is TRBV10-1, the J call TRBJ2-2; D might be TRBD1 (6 bases). This CDR3 has 13 residues. Germline loops: CDR1 WNHNN, CDR2 SYGVQD (reference sequence). Trimming left V 6 bases short and J 1 base short, with 6 bases between. DNA of the CDR3: TGCGCCAGCAGCAGGGGGAACACCGGGGAGCTGTTTTTT. Protein: CASSRGNTGELFF.

CDR3 DNA sequence: TGTGCCAGCAGTGGAGCGGGAGTGGGAGATACGCAGTATTTT. Translating gives CASSGAGVGDTQYF. The chain couples TRBV6-1 to TRBJ2-3; 8 positions match TRBD2. This CDR3 is 14 amino acids long. V dropped 4 bases and J dropped 5; count of bases not matched to a gene: 5. The germline CDR1 and CDR2 sequences are MNHNS and SASEGT.

V usage is TRBV5-1 and J usage is TRBJ1-2; 7 bases align to TRBD1. J was trimmed by 5 bases and V by 4 bases; bases with no gene match: 8. The CDR3 is 14 amino acids. Germline-derived CDR1 and CDR2 are SGHRS and YFSETQ. The CDR3 nucleotides read TGCGCCAGCAGCCCAGGGGGGCGTGATTATGGCTACACCTTC. Translating gives CASSPGGRDYGYTF.